Detailed here is one T cell receptor beta chain. V lost 3 bases, J lost 3 bases, and 7 bases lay in between. The CDR3 is 12 amino acids. Germline V gives CDR1 DFQATT, CDR2 SNEGSKA (reference sequence). The sample belongs to a study of early T cells in non-severe SARS-CoV-2 infection. TCRdb re-derived calls from the 5' RACE reads in MiXCR, one entry per CDR3 protein. The sample records about 64,000 distinct CDR3 sequences, roughly 18% being singletons. The source of this sequence is an adult who was a healthcare worker with PCR-confirmed SARS-CoV-2 infection or an uninfected control (not recorded which). The chain joins TRBV20-1 to TRBJ2-3, with D hard to call. Sequenced here: whole blood, sampled at baseline. In nucleotides, the CDR3 is TGCAGTGCTAGCAGGATTACAGATACGCAGTATTTT. Encoded protein: CSASRITDTQYF.